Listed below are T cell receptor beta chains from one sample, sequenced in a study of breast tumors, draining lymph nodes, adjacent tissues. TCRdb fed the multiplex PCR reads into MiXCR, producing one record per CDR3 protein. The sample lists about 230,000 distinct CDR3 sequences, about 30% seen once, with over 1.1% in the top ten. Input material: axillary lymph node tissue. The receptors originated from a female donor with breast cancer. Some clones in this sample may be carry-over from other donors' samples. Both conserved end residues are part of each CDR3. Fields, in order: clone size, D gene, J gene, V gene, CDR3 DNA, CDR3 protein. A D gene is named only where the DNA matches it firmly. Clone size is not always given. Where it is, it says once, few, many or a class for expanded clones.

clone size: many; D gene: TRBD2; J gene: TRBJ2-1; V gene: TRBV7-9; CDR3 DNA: TGTGCCAGCAGCTTAGGGTCTAGCGGGAGCAATGAGCAGTTCTTC; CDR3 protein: CASSLGSSGSNEQFF
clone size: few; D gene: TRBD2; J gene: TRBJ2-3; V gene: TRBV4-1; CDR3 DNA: TGCGCCAGCAGCCAAAGGTCCCCCGCGGGAGATCGCATAGATACGCAGTATTTT; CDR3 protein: CASSQRSPAGDRIDTQYF
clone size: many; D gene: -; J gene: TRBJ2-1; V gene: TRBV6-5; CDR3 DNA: TGTGCCAGCAGTTCCAGGAGCTCCTACAATGAGCAGTTCTTC; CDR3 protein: CASSSRSSYNEQFF
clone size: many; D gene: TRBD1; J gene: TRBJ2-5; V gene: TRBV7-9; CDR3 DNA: TGTGCCAGCAGCACCCGGACAGGGGAAGAGACCCAGTACTTC; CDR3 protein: CASSTRTGEETQYF
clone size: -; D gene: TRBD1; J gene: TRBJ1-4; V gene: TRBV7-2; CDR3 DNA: TGTGCCAGCAGCTTTGCCAGGGGGGGGGGTTACGAAAAACTGTTTTTT; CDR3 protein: CASSFARGGGYEKLFF
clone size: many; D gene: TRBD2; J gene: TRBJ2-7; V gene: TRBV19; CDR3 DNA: TGTGCCAGTAGTTCCACTAGCGGGGTCTCCTACGAGCAGTACTTC; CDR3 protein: CASSSTSGVSYEQYF
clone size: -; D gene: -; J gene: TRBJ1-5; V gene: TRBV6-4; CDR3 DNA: TGTGCCAGCAGTGGGGAATCGGGAGGGCCCCAGCATTTT; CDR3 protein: CASSGESGGPQHF
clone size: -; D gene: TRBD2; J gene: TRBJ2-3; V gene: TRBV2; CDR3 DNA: TGTGCCACCTCCGGGACTAGCGGGAGCTGGGCAGATACGCAGTATTTT; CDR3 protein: CATSGTSGSWADTQYF
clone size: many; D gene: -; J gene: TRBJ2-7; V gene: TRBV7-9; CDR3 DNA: TGTGCCAGCAGCTTAGTGGGGACAAGGCTCTACGAGCAGTACTTC; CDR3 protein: CASSLVGTRLYEQYF
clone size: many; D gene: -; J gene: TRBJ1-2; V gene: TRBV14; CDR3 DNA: TGTGCCAGCAGCCAAGATCTTTCCACAGTCCTAGCTAACTATGGCTACACCTTC; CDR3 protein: CASSQDLSTVLANYGYTF
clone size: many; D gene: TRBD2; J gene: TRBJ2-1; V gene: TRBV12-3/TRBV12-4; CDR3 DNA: TGTGCCAGCAGTCGGACTAGCGCTGAGCAGTTCTTC; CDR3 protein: CASSRTSAEQFF
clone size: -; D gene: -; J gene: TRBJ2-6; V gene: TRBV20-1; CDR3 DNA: TGCAGTGCTAGAGTCTCCGGGCTGTGCTCTGGGGCCAACGTCCTGACTTTC; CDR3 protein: CSARVSGLCSGANVLTF
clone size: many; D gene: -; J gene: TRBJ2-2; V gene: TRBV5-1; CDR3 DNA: TGCGCCAGCAGTCGCGGTGACAGAACCGGGGAGCTGTTTTTT; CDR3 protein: CASSRGDRTGELFF
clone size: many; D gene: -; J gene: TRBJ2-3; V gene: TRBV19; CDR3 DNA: TGTGCCAGTATCGGTGCTAGCAGATCAGATACGCAGTATTTT; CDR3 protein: CASIGASRSDTQYF
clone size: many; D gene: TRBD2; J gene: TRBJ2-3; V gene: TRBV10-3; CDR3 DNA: TGTGCCATCAGTGAGTCGGCAGCGGGAGCGTTAGATACGCAGTATTTT; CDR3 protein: CAISESAAGALDTQYF
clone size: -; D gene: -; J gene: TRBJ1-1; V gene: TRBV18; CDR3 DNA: TGTGCCAGCTCACCTGCTGGCACTGAAGCTCTCTTT; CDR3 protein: CASSPAGTEALF
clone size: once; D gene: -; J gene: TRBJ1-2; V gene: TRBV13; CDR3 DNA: TGTGCCAGCAGCCCGGCGGGGACAAGGACCGTCGGCGGCTACACCTTC; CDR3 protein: CASSPAGTRTVGGYTF
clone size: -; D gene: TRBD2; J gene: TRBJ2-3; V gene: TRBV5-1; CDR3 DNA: TGCGCCAGCTCTCGAGCGGGAGGGCCGAGGGAGGAGCAGTATTTT; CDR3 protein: CASSRAGGPREEQYF
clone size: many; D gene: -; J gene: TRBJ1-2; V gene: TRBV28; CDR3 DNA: TGTGCCAGCATGAGAAACAGTAGGGTATGGGACTATGGCTACACCTTC; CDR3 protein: CASMRNSRVWDYGYTF
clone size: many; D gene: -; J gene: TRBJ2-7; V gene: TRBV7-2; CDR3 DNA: TGTGCCAGCGGGAAGGGGGGAAATATTTACGAGCAGTACTTC; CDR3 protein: CASGKGGNIYEQYF
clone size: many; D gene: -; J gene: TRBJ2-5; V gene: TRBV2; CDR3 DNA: TGTGCCAGCGACGAAAGGGGGTGGGAGGGCCCTTTCCAAGAGACCCAGTACTTC; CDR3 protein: CASDERGWEGPFQETQYF
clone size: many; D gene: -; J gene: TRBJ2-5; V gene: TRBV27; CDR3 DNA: TGTGCCAGCAGTTTGTACCTCCAAGAGACCCAGTACTTC; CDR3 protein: CASSLYLQETQYF
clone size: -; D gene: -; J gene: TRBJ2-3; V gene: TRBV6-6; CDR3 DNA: TGTGCCAGCAGTTCCATTACAGGGGATACGCAGTATTTT; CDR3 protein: CASSSITGDTQYF